The following is a TCR beta chain sequence with its context. The CDR3 totals 13 residues. V shed 2 bases and J shed 1 base, with 5 bases lying between them. Germline assignment: CDR1 SGHNT and CDR2 YENEEA. Under the authors' procedure: Reference gene primer amplification in the assay estimated nucleated cell counts. Sequencing was performed with immunoSEQ multiplex PCR; in TCRdb, only in-frame clones are kept and a portion is missing. The DNA gave D and trimming, while V, J and clone size come from that table. The repertoire holds about 120,000 clones, with 85% to 90% as singletons. The entry originates in a study of blood T cell repertoires in COVID-19. Study background: Samples of COVID-19 (acute and convalescent) were obtained from the United States, Italy and Spain.

V is TRBV11-3 and J is TRBJ1-1; no definite D call. Sequencing was performed on peripheral blood. This receptor was obtained from an elderly man with acute or convalescent COVID-19. The CDR3 protein is CASSLIQNTEAFF. DNA of the CDR3: TGTGCCAGCAGCTTAATACAGAACACTGAAGCTTTCTTT. The full variable domain, rest sourced from reference TRBV11-3 and TRBJ1-1, is EAGVVQSPRYKIIEKKQPVAFWCNPISGHNTLYWYLQNLGQGPELLIRYENEEAVDDSQLPKDRFSAERLKGVDSTLKIQPAELGDSAVYLCASSLIQNTEAFFGQGTRLTVV.